A selection of T cell receptor beta chains follows, all from one sample in a study of blood T cell repertoires in COVID-19. The repertoire was sequenced with immunoSEQ multiplex PCR; TCRdb's copy has only in-frame clones and lacks some. This sample has 250,000 to 350,000 clones, with around 87% found just once. Source material: PBMCs or T cells enriched from blood (not recorded which). The receptors were sampled from a woman in her 30s who had recovered from COVID-19. The CDR3 runs from the conserved cysteine through the conserved F or W. D genes are given only for firm matches. Size is omitted from some rows. Given values are once, few, many or a class for expanded clones.

clone_size,d_call,j_call,v_call,cdr3_aa,cdr3_nt
NA,TRBD1,TRBJ1-1,TRBV18,CASPPGRGTEAFF,TGTGCCAGCCCACCTGGCAGGGGGACTGAAGCTTTCTTT
few,NA,TRBJ1-3,TRBV21-1,CASSKCNGGQGGNTIYF,TGTGCCAGCAGCAAATGTAATGGAGGACAGGGAGGAAACACCATATATTTT
NA,NA,TRBJ2-7,TRBV28,CASSSPGVLSSYEQYF,TGTGCCAGCAGTTCTCCCGGGGTGCTAAGCTCCTACGAGCAGTACTTC
NA,NA,TRBJ1-2,TRBV28,CASSLQGGRFYGYTF,TGTGCCAGCAGTTTACAGGGCGGGAGGTTCTATGGCTACACCTTC
NA,TRBD1,TRBJ2-1,TRBV28,CASSFGPGQGDNEQFF,TGTGCCAGCAGTTTCGGTCCGGGACAGGGGGACAATGAGCAGTTCTTC
few,NA,TRBJ1-4,TRBV4-1,CASSHVRMDEKLFF,TGCGCCAGCAGCCACGTCAGAATGGATGAAAAACTGTTTTTT
NA,NA,TRBJ2-7,TRBV6-5,CASSYVNGYEQYF,TGTGCCAGCAGTTACGTAAACGGTTACGAGCAGTACTTC
NA,NA,TRBJ2-7,TRBV9,CASSSKEGSLYEQYF,TGTGCCAGCAGCTCTAAGGAGGGCAGCCTCTACGAGCAGTACTTC
NA,NA,TRBJ1-2,TRBV19,CASSIGALYGYTF,TGTGCCAGTAGTATAGGGGCTCTTTATGGCTACACCTTC
NA,NA,TRBJ2-3,TRBV19,CASSTHGWPGRDTQYF,TGTGCCAGTAGCACCCACGGTTGGCCGGGGAGGGATACGCAGTATTTT
NA,NA,TRBJ1-2,TRBV27,CARAWATGNGYTF,TGTGCCAGAGCTTGGGCGACGGGGAATGGCTACACCTTC
NA,NA,TRBJ2-3,TRBV6-5,CASWWGSENTDTQYF,TGTGCCAGCTGGTGGGGCTCCGAGAACACAGATACGCAGTATTTT
NA,TRBD2,TRBJ2-1,TRBV6-2/TRBV6-3,CASSPSGLAGGLLYEQFF,TGTGCCAGCAGCCCCTCGGGACTAGCGGGGGGGCTACTCTATGAGCAGTTCTTC
NA,NA,TRBJ2-5,TRBV6-5,CASSYSGQYQETQYF,TGTGCCAGCAGTTACTCGGGCCAGTACCAAGAGACCCAGTACTTC
NA,TRBD1,TRBJ1-2,TRBV5-1,CASSLGTGGYGYTF,TGCGCCAGCAGCTTAGGGACAGGGGGCTATGGCTACACCTTC
NA,NA,TRBJ1-2,TRBV18,CASSRTGNYGYTF,TGTGCCAGCTCACGAACAGGGAACTATGGCTACACCTTC
NA,NA,TRBJ2-1,TRBV9,CASSVEGTANEQFF,TGTGCCAGCAGCGTTGAGGGTACGGCCAATGAGCAGTTCTTC
NA,NA,TRBJ2-5,TRBV12-5,CASSPRAQIQETQYF,TGTGCTAGTTCACCGCGGGCGCAGATCCAAGAGACCCAGTACTTC
NA,TRBD2,TRBJ2-5,TRBV7-9,CASSSLTTSEDQETQYF,TGTGCCAGCAGCTCCCTCACGACTAGCGAAGACCAAGAGACCCAGTACTTC
NA,TRBD1,TRBJ1-1,TRBV9,CASSVTGVATEAFF,TGTGCCAGCAGCGTTACAGGGGTTGCGACTGAAGCTTTCTTT
once,NA,TRBJ1-2,TRBV25-1,CASSGGLTIYGYTF,TGTGCCAGCAGTGGAGGACTGACTATCTATGGCTACACCTTC
NA,TRBD1,TRBJ1-2,TRBV27,CASSNRGQGYTF,TGTGCCAGCAGTAACAGGGGGCAGGGCTACACCTTC
NA,NA,TRBJ2-5,TRBV6-2/TRBV6-3,CASSYLALGGGQETQYF,TGTGCCAGCAGTTACCTGGCGTTGGGAGGGGGGCAAGAGACCCAGTACTTC
NA,NA,TRBJ1-2,TRBV2,CASSWIGNRSGYTF,TGTGCCAGCAGTTGGATCGGTAACAGGAGCGGCTACACCTTC
NA,NA,TRBJ1-3,TRBV28,CASSLFLDPGATIYF,TGTGCCAGCAGTTTATTCTTGGACCCTGGGGCCACCATATATTTT
NA,NA,TRBJ1-2,TRBV5-1,CASSLPPGGYTF,TGCGCCAGCAGCTTGCCGCCGGGAGGCTACACCTTC
few,TRBD1,TRBJ1-4,TRBV4-1,CASRGDRGDEKLFF,TGCGCCAGCAGAGGAGACAGGGGAGATGAAAAACTGTTTTTT
NA,NA,TRBJ1-5,TRBV28,CASSSYRVVGNQPQHF,TGTGCCAGCAGTTCCTACAGGGTTGTTGGCAATCAGCCCCAGCATTTT
NA,NA,TRBJ2-7,TRBV4-1,CASSQATDTYEQYF,TGCGCCAGCAGCCAGGCGACAGACACCTACGAGCAGTACTTC